These 9 T cell receptor beta chains were sequenced from one sample in a study of T cell changes during pregnancy in multiple sclerosis (dated by TCRdb to the late 2010s). Libraries came from the immunoSEQ multiplex PCR assay. TCRdb holds this immuneACCESS table with in-frame rearrangements only. Some clones are missing; in checked studies, unresolved V genes explain under half, and the rest has no known cause. The sample table holds over 35,000 clones, of which around nine tenths were seen once. About 7.8% of the sample is held by the ten biggest clonotypes. The sample in question was CD8+ T cells from peripheral blood mononuclear cells, obtained before pregnancy. Receptors originate from a female donor with multiple sclerosis, enrolled in a pregnancy study.

The chain carries TRBV27 and TRBJ1-5; TRBD1 is a possible D gene (5 bases). Trimming pared 9 bases from V and 5 bases from J, leaving 14 bases between. CDR3 length: 13 residues. The germline gives CDR1 MNHEY, CDR2 SMNVEV (reference sequence). The CDR3 loop reads CASGQSSDQPQHF. The CDR3 nucleotides are TGTGCCAGTGGACAAAGTAGTGATCAGCCCCAGCATTTT.

V is TRBV29-1 and J is TRBJ2-1, with 10 bases aligning to TRBD2. Unmatched junction bases numbered 5, after V lost 1 base and J lost 2 bases. There are 16 residues in the CDR3. Germline V gene data show CDR1 as SQVTM and CDR2 as ANQGSEA. For the CDR3, the DNA is TGCAGCGTTGAAGGGGTAGCGGGAGGAGCCTACAATGAGCAGTTCTTC. It translates to CSVEGVAGGAYNEQFF.

The chain employs TRBV5-1 and TRBJ2-1; D unresolved. There are 13 residues in the CDR3. In germline, CDR1 is SGHRS, CDR2 YFSETQ. V was clipped by 0 bases and J by 8 bases, with 9 bases between them. The CDR3 DNA sequence: TGCGCCAGCAGCTTGGTCCCGGAGCATGAGCAGTTCTTC. Translated: CASSLVPEHEQFF.

The rearrangement joins TRBV5-1 to TRBJ2-1, with 10 bases fitting TRBD2. Germline V gene data show CDR1 as SGHRS and CDR2 as YFSETQ. This CDR3 has 19 residues. Trimming cost V 0 bases and J 4 bases; bases outside gene matches: 13. The CDR3 DNA is TGCGCCAGCAGCTTGGAACGGACGGCTAGCGGGAGTACTTACAATGAGCAGTTCTTC. Protein sequence: CASSLERTASGSTYNEQFF.

CDR3 sequence (DNA): TGTGCCAGCAGGGGGGGCAATGAGCAGTTCTTC. As protein: CASRGGNEQFF. This chain joins TRBV6-5 and TRBJ2-1; a weak D match, TRBD2 (6 bases). The CDR3 runs 11 residues. The V gene's germline CDR1 is MNHEY and CDR2 SVGAGI. V was pared by 6 bases and J by 6 bases, with 6 bases between.

V and J are TRBV28 and TRBJ1-2; TRBD1 aligns across 11 bases. CDR3 length equals 15 residues. Germline V gene sequence: CDR1 MDHEN, CDR2 SYDVKM. V was clipped by 11 bases and J by 8 bases; unmatched bases: 16. The CDR3 here is CACSSGTGGRWGYTF. The CDR3 nucleotides read TGTGCCTGCTCTTCCGGGACAGGGGGGAGGTGGGGCTACACCTTC.

The gene calls are TRBV6-6 and TRBJ2-7; TRBD1 is a possible D gene (5 bases). V lost 0 bases and J 5 bases, leaving 8 bases between the germline ends. The germline V gene encodes CDR1 MNHNY and CDR2 SVGAGI (reference sequence). The CDR3 totals 13 residues. CDR3 sequence reads: CASSYSGRDEQYF. CDR3 sequence (DNA): TGTGCCAGCAGTTACTCGGGCAGGGACGAGCAGTACTTC.

The CDR3 DNA reads TGTGCCAGCAGCTTCTTCACAGATACGCAGTATTTT. Translation: CASSFFTDTQYF. The chain has TRBV7-9 and TRBJ2-3; no reliable D call. V lost 3 bases to trimming and J lost 2 bases, with 3 bases between them. Per the germline V gene, CDR1 is SEHNR and CDR2 is FQNEAQ (reference sequence). CDR3 size: 12 residues.

The genes are TRBV7-9 and TRBJ2-7; 14 nucleotides match TRBD2. Germline V lookup: CDR1 SEHNR, CDR2 FQNEAQ (reference sequence). J lost 4 bases, V lost 5 bases, and 10 bases had no gene match. CDR3 length: 17 residues. CDR3 protein: CASSPRLAGGPSYEQYF. CDR3 coding DNA: TGTGCCAGCAGCCCAAGACTAGCGGGAGGGCCTAGTTACGAGCAGTACTTC.